The 26 T cell receptor beta chains listed next were all sequenced from one sample in a study of blood T cells in healthy people across ages. The second PCR ran roughly 7 to 11 cycles with a sample-barcoded 5' primer and J-beta primers. TCRdb re-analysed the 5' RACE reads in MiXCR, keeping a single row per CDR3 protein. The table includes about 1.5 million distinct CDR3 sequences, about 42% detected once. What was sequenced was blood. Every receptor here comes from a woman aged 18-29 years in good health.

This clonotype was seen a handful of times. The chain links TRBV29-1 to TRBJ2-5; D is undetermined. V dropped 1 base and J dropped 2 bases, with 17 bases sitting between them. The CDR3 has 16 residues. The germline CDR1 and CDR2 sequences are SQVTM and ANQGSEA. The CDR3 loop reads CSVEGAWTGFQETQYF. Here the CDR3 DNA reads TGCAGCGTTGAAGGAGCCTGGACGGGTTTTCAAGAGACCCAGTACTTC.

A few counts support this clonotype. V and J are TRBV10-3 and TRBJ2-2; D ambiguous. Germline V gene sequence: CDR1 ENHRY, CDR2 SYGVKD. V was shortened by 4 bases and J by 6 bases, with 15 bases between the two germline ends. CDR3 length: 15 amino acids. The CDR3 reads CAISAEKTHAGELFF. In DNA form, the CDR3 reads TGTGCCATCAGTGCGGAGAAAACTCACGCCGGGGAGCTGTTTTTT.

The gene calls are TRBV12-3 or TRBV12-4 and TRBJ1-2; D possibly corresponds to TRBD1 (5 bases). Deletions cut 4 bases from V and 4 bases from J, with 19 bases between. The CDR3 consists of 16 residues. In nucleotides, the CDR3 is TGTGCCAGCAGTTCATCGCAGGTGGGGGGTGGCTATGGCTACACCTTC. This translates into CASSSSQVGGGYGYTF.

This clonotype has just a few counts. The J gene is TRBJ2-2, the V gene TRBV20-1, with D possibly being TRBD2 (6 bases). Germline CDR1 is DFQATT and CDR2 is SNEGSKA (reference sequence). V shed 3 bases and J shed 2 bases, with 7 bases lying between them. This CDR3 is 13 amino acids long. The chain's CDR3 is CSASGSNTGELFF. For the CDR3, the DNA is TGCAGTGCTAGCGGGAGCAACACCGGGGAGCTGTTTTTT.

This chain links TRBV10-3 with TRBJ1-1; D is perhaps TRBD1 (6 bases). The CDR3 has 14 amino acids. V was clipped by 6 bases and J by 0 bases, with 11 bases between them. The V gene's germline CDR1 is ENHRY and CDR2 SYGVKD. The CDR3 here is CAISLDRLNTEAFF. CDR3 in DNA: TGTGCCATCAGCCTGGACAGACTGAACACTGAAGCTTTCTTT.

The chain links TRBV7-2 to TRBJ1-2; 8 nucleotides align to TRBD1. V lost 1 base to trimming and J lost 4 bases; unmatched junction nucleotides: 8. The CDR3 covers 16 residues. Germline loops: CDR1 SGHTA, CDR2 FQGNSA. The DNA of the CDR3 is TGTGCCAGCAGCTTAGAAGCAGGGGGCATTTTCTATGGCTACACCTTC. Encoded protein: CASSLEAGGIFYGYTF.

This clonotype was counted between two and nine times. This chain connects TRBV7-6 to TRBJ2-5; D not certain. The J call could be wrong; TRBJ2-7 is a better fit for the DNA end. Germline V gives CDR1 SGHVS, CDR2 FNYEAQ. The length of the CDR3 is 16 residues. CDR3 sequence (DNA): TGTGCCAGCAGCTTAGCGGTTGGAAAGGGTAGAGACGAGCAGTACTTC. This encodes CASSLAVGKGRDEQYF.

The gene calls are TRBV29-1 and TRBJ2-4, with 7 bases aligning to TRBD1. J was trimmed by 6 bases and V by 2 bases; bases with no gene match: 1. The V gene's germline CDR1 is SQVTM and CDR2 ANQGSEA. The CDR3 consists of 12 residues. The CDR3 sequence is CSVEKGANIQYF. DNA of the CDR3: TGCAGCGTTGAAAAGGGGGCAAACATTCAGTACTTC.

The chain combines TRBV6-1 with TRBJ1-4, with 7 bases that match TRBD1. The length of the CDR3 is 13 residues. V lost 7 bases and J lost 7; bases outside the gene matches: 6. Germline loops: CDR1 MNHNS, CDR2 SASEGT. DNA for the CDR3: TGTGCCAGCAACAGGGGCTTGGGTGAAAAACTGTTTTTT. It is translated as CASNRGLGEKLFF.

Here the CDR3 DNA reads TGTGCCAGTTTGGACAGCCCTATGTGGACCGGGGAGCTGTTTTTT. Protein product: CASLDSPMWTGELFF. V usage is TRBV11-2 and J usage is TRBJ2-2; possibly TRBD1 for D (6 bases). Trimming removed 9 bases at V and 5 bases at J, with 19 bases between. Germline-derived CDR1 and CDR2 are SGHAT and FQNNGV. The CDR3 sequence is 15 residues long.

To note about this clonotype: This sequence may be a read error, since a much larger clone differs from it by one base. The rearrangement joins TRBV6-5 to TRBJ2-5, with D maybe TRBD2 (5 bases). Per germline, CDR1 MNHEY and CDR2 SVGAGI. Trimming took off 4 bases at V and 5 bases at J, with 8 bases between the two ends. The CDR3 spans 12 residues. CDR3 protein: CASSSCGETQYF. CDR3 bases: TGTGCCAGCAGTTCCTGCGGGGAGACCCAGTACTTC.

This chain links TRBV7-2 with TRBJ2-5, with TRBD2 as a possible D gene (5 bases). This CDR3 has 14 residues. The germline V and J ends were trimmed by 2 bases and 1 base, with 8 bases remaining between them. Germline V gene sequence: CDR1 SGHTA, CDR2 FQGNSA. CDR3 sequence (DNA): TGTGCCAGCAGCTTAAGAAGCGGCCAAGAGACCCAGTACTTC. Its protein is CASSLRSGQETQYF.

The chain recombines TRBV20-1 with TRBJ2-7, with 8 bases that match TRBD2. With the DNA end fitting TRBJ2-5 better, the J assignment may be wrong. This CDR3 has 12 residues. Germline assignment: CDR1 DFQATT and CDR2 SNEGSKA (reference sequence). CDR3 sequence reads: CSARGLAETQYF. The CDR3, as DNA: TGCAGTGCTAGAGGACTAGCGGAGACCCAGTACTTC.

This clonotype has more than one count but fewer than ten. The rearrangement links TRBV20-1 to TRBJ2-7, with 9 bases matching TRBD2. The CDR3 contains 13 residues. Germline CDR1 DFQATT, CDR2 SNEGSKA (reference sequence). Trimming cost V 5 bases and J 4 bases; bases outside gene matches: 6. CDR3 nucleotide sequence: TGCAGTGCTCGTAGCGGGGGTCGTTACGAGCAGTACTTC. Encoded protein: CSARSGGRYEQYF.

This clonotype was observed a few times. The chain has TRBV28 and TRBJ2-1, with TRBD2 matching over 8 bases. Trimming removed 3 bases from V and 4 bases from J; junction bases left unmatched: 11. CDR1 is MDHEN and CDR2 is SYDVKM in the germline V gene. The CDR3 runs to 17 residues. The CDR3 protein is CASSLFGRSGSYNEQFF. The CDR3 region has the DNA TGTGCCAGCAGTTTGTTCGGGCGCAGCGGGAGTTACAATGAGCAGTTCTTC.

Turning to this clonotype: Relative to the germline gene, one junction end is altered; a read error may explain this. The chain is built from TRBV4-2 and TRBJ2-1; 7 positions agree with TRBD2. The CDR3 has 17 amino acids. Germline CDR1 LGHNA, CDR2 YNFKEQ. CDR3 coding DNA: TGTGCCAGCAGCAAAGATCCGGGGGGTACCCTTCACAATGAGCAGTTCTTC. It is translated as CASSKDPGGTLHNEQFF.

This clonotype was seen once. The chain joins TRBV5-1 to TRBJ1-1; tentative D call: TRBD1 (6 bases). Germline lookup yields CDR1 SGHRS and CDR2 YFSETQ. This CDR3 is 15 amino acids long. Trimming left V 7 bases short and J 6 bases short, with 22 bases between. The DNA of the CDR3 is TGCGCCAGCCGCGACTTGGGGGGCGGAGGAGCTGAAGCTTTCTTT. Translated, it gives CASRDLGGGGAEAFF. Combining the CDR3 with reference TRBV5-1 and TRBJ1-1 gives the whole variable domain KAGVTQTPRYLIKTRGQQVTLSCSPISGHRSVSWYQQTPGQGLQFLFEYFSETQRNKGNFPGRFSGRQFSNSRSEMNVSTLELGDSALYLCASRDLGGGGAEAFFGQGTRLTVV.

This clonotype was seen a few times. This chain joins TRBV29-1 and TRBJ1-2, with D possibly TRBD1 on 5 matching bases. Trimming took off 1 base at V and 0 bases at J, with 9 bases between the two ends. In germline, CDR1 is SQVTM, CDR2 ANQGSEA. The CDR3 covers 14 residues. CDR3 residues: CSVEGRDSNYGYTF. Written as DNA, the CDR3 is TGCAGCGTTGAAGGAAGGGACTCTAACTATGGCTACACCTTC.

This clonotype has more than one count but fewer than ten. V usage is TRBV24-1 and J usage is TRBJ1-2; 8 nucleotides line up with TRBD1. The CDR3 extends over 15 amino acids. Trimming at V came to 4 bases and at J to 4 bases, leaving 7 bases not matched to a gene. In germline, CDR1 is KGHDR, CDR2 SFDVKD. The CDR3 sequence is CATSDYRGFGYGYTF. In DNA, the CDR3 is TGTGCCACCAGTGACTACAGGGGGTTTGGCTATGGCTACACCTTC.

In regard to this clonotype: Germline and junction disagree at one end, which may indicate a read error. The gene calls are TRBV11-2 and TRBJ2-1, with D tentatively TRBD2 (5 bases). The CDR3 has 14 residues. Looked up from germline, CDR1 is SGHAT and CDR2 is FQNNGV. The CDR3 region has the DNA TGTGTCAGCAGTTTAGACGGGGCCTACAATGAGCAGTTCTTC. Its protein product is CVSSLDGAYNEQFF.

A remark on this clonotype: The junction and the germline gene differ at one end; a read error may be behind it. The genes are TRBV5-1 and TRBJ2-5; 12 bases align to TRBD2. CDR3 length: 17 amino acids. Germline CDR1 is SGHRS and CDR2 is YFSETQ. CDR3 in amino acids: CASSSTGTSGYQETQYF. CDR3 in DNA: TGCGCCAGCAGCTCGACCGGGACTAGCGGGTATCAAGAGACCCAGTACTTT.

This clonotype has only a few counts. This chain joins TRBV6-2 or TRBV6-3 and TRBJ2-7, with D tentatively TRBD2 (5 bases). Between the trimmed V and J ends, which lost 10 bases and 0 bases, there was a span of 16 bases. The CDR3 loop spans 14 amino acids. Germline V gives CDR1 MNHEY, CDR2 SVGEGT. CDR3 loop: CATIRGQSSYEQYF. The CDR3 bases are TGTGCCACAATCCGGGGTCAGAGCTCCTACGAGCAGTACTTC.

The gene calls are TRBV7-2 and TRBJ2-7, with TRBD2 matching over 10 bases. Germline V lookup: CDR1 SGHTA, CDR2 FQGNSA. Trimming removed 3 bases from V and 0 bases from J; junction bases left unmatched: 5. The CDR3 has 16 amino acids. This chain's CDR3 is CASSFAPSGSSYEQYF. The CDR3 DNA is TGTGCCAGCAGCTTCGCCCCTAGCGGGAGCTCCTACGAGCAGTACTTC.

CDR3: CASTRGQGGGRGQETQYF. The CDR3, as DNA: TGTGCCAGCACCCGAGGACAGGGCGGCGGAAGGGGTCAAGAGACCCAGTACTTC. The rearrangement uses TRBV6-1 and TRBJ2-5; 8 bases are shared with TRBD1. Losses at the gene ends were 7 bases for V and 2 bases for J; bases not matched to a gene: 18. CDR3 length: 18 residues. CDR1 is MNHNS, CDR2 SASEGT, per germline.

This clonotype has only a few counts. V and J are TRBV11-2 and TRBJ2-6; a possible D gene is TRBD2 (6 bases). The CDR3 consists of 16 residues. CDR1 SGHAT and CDR2 FQNNGV come from the germline V gene. V was cut by 0 bases and J by 1 base, with 7 bases left in between. CDR3 sequence reads: CASSLDGRSGANVLTF. The CDR3 nucleotides read TGTGCCAGCAGCTTAGACGGGAGATCTGGGGCCAACGTCCTGACTTTC.

The chain uses TRBV6-5 and TRBJ1-1, with no clear D. The CDR3 runs 16 residues. Germline V gives CDR1 MNHEY, CDR2 SVGAGI. Trimming took 0 bases from V and 2 from J, leaving 13 bases between them. The CDR3 DNA sequence: TGTGCCAGCAGTTACTCGAGGGTTCCTTTAAACACTGAAGCTTTCTTT. It is translated as CASSYSRVPLNTEAFF.